This TCR beta chain was documented in a study of T-cell reconstitution after alpha-beta-depleted transplantation in children. Whole-study findings and limits: T-cell counts and diversity at one year post-transplant came mainly from newly produced T cells. The study reportedly traced alpha-beta T cells about two months after transplant to several hundred expanded graft clones. At day 60, the high TCRbeta diversity found in some patients originated from recipient T cells and thymic progenitors that had survived.

V was cut by 0 bases and J by 0 bases, with 21 bases left in between. Germline-derived CDR1 and CDR2 are SGHRS and YFSETQ. The CDR3 covers 19 residues. Comment on this clonotype: Its target is unknown.

During its preparation, the TCRbeta library received unique molecular identifiers. TCRdb re-called the PCR reads through MiXCR, storing one row per CDR3 protein. The table has hundreds of thousands of distinct CDR3 sequences, over 10% seen once. Sequencing used PBMCs, mostly from graft donor cells, obtained 360 days after TCRalphabeta/CD19-depleted stem cell transplant. The sequence came from a male patient aged 10 to 17 who had a stem cell transplant for acute myeloid leukemia, so the T cells may come from the graft donor. This chain links TRBV5-1 with TRBJ1-1; TRBD1 might be the D (6 bases). This CDR3 reads CASSLGAPGHLLMNTEAFF. The CDR3 bases are TGCGCCAGCAGCTTGGGAGCCCCGGGACACCTTTTAATGAACACTGAAGCTTTCTTT.